This TCR beta chain was captured by sequencing in a study of T cell repertoires in cytomegalovirus infection. Trimming left V 6 bases short and J 1 base short, with 15 bases between. There are 15 residues in the CDR3. Notes on this clonotype: Its antigen is not known.

Whole-study results and caveats: Across the ex vivo response, the dominant clonotypes were HLA-C-restricted CMV-specific TCR beta clonotypes.

TCRdb analysed the reads with MiXCR anew, one entry per CDR3 protein. The repertoire holds tens of thousands of distinct CDR3 sequences, approximately 22% seen once, with less than 20% in the top ten. The J gene is TRBJ1-1, the V gene TRBV12-3 or TRBV12-4, with D perhaps matching TRBD1 (6 bases). This sequence originates from a human donor in good health (CMV status not recorded). Some clones in this sample may be carry-over from other donors' samples. The specimen was PBMCs, sequenced either directly or after in vitro stimulation (not recorded which). The CDR3 sequence is CASSDLDRRNTEAFF. The CDR3 nucleotides are TGTGCCAGCAGCGACCTTGACAGGCGGAACACTGAAGCTTTCTTT.